This T cell receptor (beta chain) was profiled in a study of memory CD4+ T cells and cytomegalovirus serostatus. Study at large: Donors were healthy Belgian adults, fewer than ten CMV seropositive and about two dozen seronegative. Study-wide points: Of under 200 reported CMV TCRbeta sequences, 65 to 85 were found in memory CD4+ repertoires. The CMV-associated TCR signature appears largely within the CD4+ memory repertoire.

For this clone: The antigen remains undetermined.

TCRdb's copy holds only in-frame clones and misses some; the assay was immunoSEQ multiplex PCR. Of tens of thousands of clones listed, around three quarters are singletons. Single viable CD3+CD4+CD8-CD45RO+ cells were sorted as the memory CD4+ T cells. The germline CDR1 and CDR2 sequences are LGHNA and YSLEER. This CDR3 spans 17 amino acids. V dropped 0 bases and J dropped 0 bases, with 13 bases sitting between them. Sequencing was carried out using memory CD4+ T cells from blood. The V gene is TRBV4-3, the J gene TRBJ2-3; D ambiguous. The source is an adult in good health and CMV-seronegative. The CDR3 nucleotides read TGCGCCAGCAGCCAAGATCTTGCGCCTCCGAGCACAGATACGCAGTATTTT. Its translation is CASSQDLAPPSTDTQYF.